The rows below give T cell receptor beta chains drawn from one sample of a study of T cell responses to AZD1222 COVID-19 vaccine. Assay: immunoSEQ multiplex PCR; the TCRdb copy retains only in-frame clones and omits some. The data contain 100,000 to 150,000 clones, approximately 83% of them seen just once; the ten biggest clones take up about 1.5%. The sequences come from peripheral blood, collected on day 0 of AZD1222 vaccination. The receptors derive from an adult in good health. The CDR3 runs from the conserved cysteine through the conserved F or W. Each record gives: J gene, V gene, CDR3 protein.

TRBJ1-1,TRBV5-1,CASSWQGPNTEAFF
TRBJ1-5,TRBV30,CAWSTPGQGPYSNQPQHF
TRBJ1-2,TRBV19,CASTTPGTGYYGYTF
TRBJ2-1,TRBV12-5,CASGPLPPGQTYNEQFF
TRBJ1-2,TRBV12-3/TRBV12-4,CASSSGGKGYTF
TRBJ1-1,TRBV5-1,CASSLGQEREAFF
TRBJ1-1,TRBV6-5,CASSLTGSEAFF
TRBJ1-2,TRBV9,CASSVASLNYGYTF
TRBJ1-1,TRBV6-5,CASSLYPAVNTEAFF
TRBJ2-7,TRBV24-1,CATSDSHRVGEQYF
TRBJ2-2,TRBV7-2,CASSFRRVRNTGKLFF
TRBJ2-1,TRBV7-2,CASNTDRVNEQFF
TRBJ2-2,TRBV5-6,CASRHRLGTGELFF
TRBJ2-7,TRBV9,CASSVAPGQSYEQYF
TRBJ1-2,TRBV4-2,CASSQVGPGRFGDYGYTF
TRBJ2-7,TRBV12-3/TRBV12-4,CASTLSGSYEQYF
TRBJ1-2,TRBV27,CASSFLPHHGYTF
TRBJ1-5,TRBV19,CASRSGLGNQPQHF
TRBJ2-3,TRBV19,CASQGQFSTDTQYF
TRBJ1-2,TRBV12-3/TRBV12-4,CASSLRQGVGYTF
TRBJ2-6,TRBV7-2,CASKPAGANVLTF
TRBJ2-7,TRBV5-1,CASSLERTGEEQYF
TRBJ1-5,TRBV4-1,CASSQGVLRRDRSSNQPQHF
TRBJ1-5,TRBV5-8,CASSLGGQVRQQPQHF
TRBJ1-2,TRBV7-2,CASSLAMANGYTF
TRBJ2-5,TRBV19,CASSIMAQETQYF
TRBJ1-5,TRBV7-9,CASSLGGYSNQPQHF
TRBJ1-6,TRBV5-1,CASQKGQGDNSPLHF
TRBJ1-2,TRBV5-5,CASSPGPSQVNYGYTF
TRBJ1-2,TRBV10-2,CASRASGTEGGYTF
TRBJ2-7,TRBV6-2/TRBV6-3,CASSYLTGWAEEQYF
TRBJ2-3,TRBV5-4,CASSVTGSGSDTQYF
TRBJ2-2,TRBV23-1,CAGPQPDTGELFF
TRBJ1-2,TRBV15,CATSTRGYGYTF
TRBJ1-1,TRBV5-4,CASRRGQNTEAFF
TRBJ2-7,TRBV9,CASSAGTGYEQYF
TRBJ1-1,TRBV5-6,CASSWSPLGQGGTEAFF
TRBJ2-4,TRBV3-1/TRBV3-2,CASSQGQLRKLAKNIQYF
TRBJ1-5,TRBV7-9,CASSLAKAGSQPQHF
TRBJ1-5,TRBV6-5,CASRSDRSNQPQHF
TRBJ2-6,TRBV5-1,CASRATGANVLTF
TRBJ1-1,TRBV6-6,CASSINTEAFF
TRBJ1-5,TRBV29-1,CSVREGVQPQHF
TRBJ2-3,TRBV11-1,CASSLREDTQYF
TRBJ1-1,TRBV9,CASSVEGTAVETFF
TRBJ1-1,TRBV2,CASRKEGLAFF
TRBJ2-2,TRBV5-1,CASSLAGTANTGELFF
TRBJ1-5,TRBV30,CAWSPPGQGNQPQHF
TRBJ1-1,TRBV11-3,CASSLTNTEAFF
TRBJ1-3,TRBV12-3/TRBV12-4,CASRFGNTIYF
TRBJ2-3,TRBV27,CASRRRADTQYF
TRBJ2-5,TRBV18,CASSPRTSEPQTQYF
TRBJ2-5,TRBV2,CATVWTPRGTQYF